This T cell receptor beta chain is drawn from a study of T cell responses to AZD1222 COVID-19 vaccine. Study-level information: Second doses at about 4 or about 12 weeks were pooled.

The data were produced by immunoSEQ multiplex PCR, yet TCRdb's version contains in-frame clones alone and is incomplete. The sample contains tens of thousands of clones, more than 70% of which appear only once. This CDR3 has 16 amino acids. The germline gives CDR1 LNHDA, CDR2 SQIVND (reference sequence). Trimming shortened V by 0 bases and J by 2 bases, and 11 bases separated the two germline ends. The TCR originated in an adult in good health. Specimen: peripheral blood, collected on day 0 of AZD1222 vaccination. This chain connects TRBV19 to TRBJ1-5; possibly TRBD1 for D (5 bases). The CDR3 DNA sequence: TGTGCCAGTAGTATAGAGTCAGGGATGGGCAATCAGCCCCAGCATTTT. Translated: CASSIESGMGNQPQHF.